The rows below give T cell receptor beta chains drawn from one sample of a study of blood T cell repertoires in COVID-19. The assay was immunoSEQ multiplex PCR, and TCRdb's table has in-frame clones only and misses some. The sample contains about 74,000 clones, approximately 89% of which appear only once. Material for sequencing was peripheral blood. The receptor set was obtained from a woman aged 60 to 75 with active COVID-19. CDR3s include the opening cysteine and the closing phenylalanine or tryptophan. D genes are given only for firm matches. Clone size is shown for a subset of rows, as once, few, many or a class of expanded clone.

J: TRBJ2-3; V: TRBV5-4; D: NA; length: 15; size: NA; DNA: TGTGCCAGCAGCTCGGGTGGGACTAGCACAGATACGCAGTATTTT; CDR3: CASSSGGTSTDTQYF
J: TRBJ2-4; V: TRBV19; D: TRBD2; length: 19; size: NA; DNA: TGTGCCAGTAGTATCCCTGGGACTAGCGGGAGGTCGACCAAAAACATTCAGTACTTC; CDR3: CASSIPGTSGRSTKNIQYF
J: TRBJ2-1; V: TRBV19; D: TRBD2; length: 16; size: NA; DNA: TGTGCCAGTAGTACGCTGTCGCCGGGGGGTAACAATGAGCAGTTCTTC; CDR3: CASSTLSPGGNNEQFF
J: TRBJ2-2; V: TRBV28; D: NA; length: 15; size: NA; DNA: TGTGCCAGCAGCCCTCCGGGGTCTACCCCCGGGGAGCTGTTTTTT; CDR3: CASSPPGSTPGELFF
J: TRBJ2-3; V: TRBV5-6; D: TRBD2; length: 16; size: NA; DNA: TGTGCCAGCAGCTTGGCGCCTAGCGGGAGGGAGGATACGCAGTATTTT; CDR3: CASSLAPSGREDTQYF
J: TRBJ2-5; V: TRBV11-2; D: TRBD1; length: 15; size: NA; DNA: TGTGCCAGCAGCAATACAGGGGGGATGGGGGAGACCCAGTACTTC; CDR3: CASSNTGGMGETQYF
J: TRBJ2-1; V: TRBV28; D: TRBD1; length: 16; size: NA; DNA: TGTGCCAGCCCAAAGGGCCGGGACAGGGGAGACAATGAGCAGTTCTTC; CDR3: CASPKGRDRGDNEQFF
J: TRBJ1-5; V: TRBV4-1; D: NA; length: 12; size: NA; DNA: TGCGCCAGCAGCCAGGGGGGTGTGCCCCAGCATTTT; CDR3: CASSQGGVPQHF
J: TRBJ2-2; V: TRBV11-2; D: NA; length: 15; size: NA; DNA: TGTGCCAGCAGCCACCACCATAGTGACACCGGGGAGCTGTTTTTT; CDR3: CASSHHHSDTGELFF
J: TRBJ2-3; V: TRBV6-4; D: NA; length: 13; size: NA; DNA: TGTGCCAGCAGGGGGGCGAGCACAGATACGCAGTATTTT; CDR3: CASRGASTDTQYF
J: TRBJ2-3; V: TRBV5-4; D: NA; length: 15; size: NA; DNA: TGTGCCAGCAGCTTGTGGAAGGGGAGCACAGATACGCAGTATTTT; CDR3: CASSLWKGSTDTQYF
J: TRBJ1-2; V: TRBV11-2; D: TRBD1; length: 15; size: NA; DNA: TGTGCCAGCAGCCCTGGGACAGGGGACGTCTATGGCTACACCTTC; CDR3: CASSPGTGDVYGYTF
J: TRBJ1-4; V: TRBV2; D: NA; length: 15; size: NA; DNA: TGTGCCAGCAGTAAACAGGGTGGGGTAAATGAAAAACTGTTTTTT; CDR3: CASSKQGGVNEKLFF
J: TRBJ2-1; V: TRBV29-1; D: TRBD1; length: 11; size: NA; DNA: TGCAGCGTCGGGACAGGGTATGAGCAGTTCTTC; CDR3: CSVGTGYEQFF
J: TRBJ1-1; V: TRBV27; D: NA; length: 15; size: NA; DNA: TGTGCCAGCAGGACCCCGAAGGGGATGAACACTGAAGCTTTCTTT; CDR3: CASRTPKGMNTEAFF
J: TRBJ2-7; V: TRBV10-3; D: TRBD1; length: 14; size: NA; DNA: TGTGCCATCAGTGAGTCAGGACAGGGGAGGGTGCAGTACTTC; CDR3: CAISESGQGRVQYF
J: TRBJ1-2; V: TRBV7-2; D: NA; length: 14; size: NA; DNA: TGTGCCAGCAGCTTAGCGGACAGAAGCTATGGCTACACCTTC; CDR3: CASSLADRSYGYTF
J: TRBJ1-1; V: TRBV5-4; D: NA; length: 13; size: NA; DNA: TGTGCCAGCAGCACAGGGATTAACACTGAAGCTTTCTTT; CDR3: CASSTGINTEAFF
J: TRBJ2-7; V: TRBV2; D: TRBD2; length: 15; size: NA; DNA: TGTGCCAGCAAGGCATCAGCGGGAGGAGGCGACGAGCAGTACTTC; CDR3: CASKASAGGGDEQYF
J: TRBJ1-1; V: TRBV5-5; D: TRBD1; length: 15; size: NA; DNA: TGTGCCAGCAGCTTGTATGGGACAGGGGGCTGGGAAGCTTTCTTT; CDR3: CASSLYGTGGWEAFF
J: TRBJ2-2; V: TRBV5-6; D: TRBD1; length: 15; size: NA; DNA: TGTGCCAGCAGCCCGGGACAGGGGAGAGCCGGGGAGCTGTTTTTT; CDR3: CASSPGQGRAGELFF
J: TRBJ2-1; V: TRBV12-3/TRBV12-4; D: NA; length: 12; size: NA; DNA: TGTGCCAGCAGACAAGGGGGGGCAATCCCAGTCTTC; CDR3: CASRQGGAIPVF
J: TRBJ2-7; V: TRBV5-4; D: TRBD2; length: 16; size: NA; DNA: TGTGCCAGCAGCCCTGAGGACGGGAGGGCCTTCTACGAGCAGTACTTC; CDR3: CASSPEDGRAFYEQYF
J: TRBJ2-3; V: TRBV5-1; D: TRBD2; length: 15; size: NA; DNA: TGCGCCAGCAGCCCGCTAGCGGGAGGGCCGGATACGCAGTATTTT; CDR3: CASSPLAGGPDTQYF
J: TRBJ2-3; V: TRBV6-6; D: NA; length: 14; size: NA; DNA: TGTGCCAGCAGTTACTTATCCCCGTTCGATACGCAGTATTTT; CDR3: CASSYLSPFDTQYF
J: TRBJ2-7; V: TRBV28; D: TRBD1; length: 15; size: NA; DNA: TGTGCCAGCAGCGTCCCCAGGGGGCTTTCCTACGAGCAGTACTTC; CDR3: CASSVPRGLSYEQYF
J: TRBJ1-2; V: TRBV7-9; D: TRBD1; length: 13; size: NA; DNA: TGTGCCAGCAGCCCTGGGACAGGGTATGGCTACACCTTC; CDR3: CASSPGTGYGYTF
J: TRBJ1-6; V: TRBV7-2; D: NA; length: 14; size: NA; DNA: TGTGCCAGCAGCTTGGGACAAGGGACTTCACCCCTCCACTTT; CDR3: CASSLGQGTSPLHF
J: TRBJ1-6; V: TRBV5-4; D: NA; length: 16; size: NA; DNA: TGTGCCAGCAGCTTGGGGAGGGGGGGGCCCGGTTCACCCCTCCACTTT; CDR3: CASSLGRGGPGSPLHF
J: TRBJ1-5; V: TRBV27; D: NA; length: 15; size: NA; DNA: TGTGCCAGCAGCATAACCAACACAGCGGGTGCGCCCCAGCATTTT; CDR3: CASSITNTAGAPQHF
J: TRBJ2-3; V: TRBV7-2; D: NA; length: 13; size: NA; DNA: TGTGCCAGCAGCTTGCAGGGGGGCGATACGCAGTATTTT; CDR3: CASSLQGGDTQYF
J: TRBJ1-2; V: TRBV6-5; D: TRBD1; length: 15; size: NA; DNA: TGTGCCAGCAGTTACTACCGGGACAGGGGGGATGGCTACACCTTC; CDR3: CASSYYRDRGDGYTF
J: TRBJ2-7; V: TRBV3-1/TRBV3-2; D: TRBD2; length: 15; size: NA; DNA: TGTGCCAGCAGCCGGACTAGCGGGAGCTCCTACGAGCAGTACTTC; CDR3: CASSRTSGSSYEQYF
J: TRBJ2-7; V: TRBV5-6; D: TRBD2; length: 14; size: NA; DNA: TGTGCCAGCAGCCGTGGGACTAGCAGGCACGAGCAGTACTTC; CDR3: CASSRGTSRHEQYF
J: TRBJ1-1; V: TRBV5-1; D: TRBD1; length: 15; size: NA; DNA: TGCGCCAGCAGCATCCGACAGGGGGGGAACACTGAAGCTTTCTTT; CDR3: CASSIRQGGNTEAFF
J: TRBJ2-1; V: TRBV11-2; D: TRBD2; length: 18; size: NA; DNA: TGTGCCAGCAGCCTCCGACTAATCACCAGCGGGAGTAACGATGAGCAGTTCTTC; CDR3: CASSLRLITSGSNDEQFF
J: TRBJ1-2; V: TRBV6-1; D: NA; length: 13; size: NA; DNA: TGTGCCAGCAGTGACAGGATTAACTATGGCTACACCTTC; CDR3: CASSDRINYGYTF
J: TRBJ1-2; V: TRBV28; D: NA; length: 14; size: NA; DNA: TGTGCCAGCAGTTTAGGGGCTCTGAAGAATGGCTACACCTTC; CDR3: CASSLGALKNGYTF
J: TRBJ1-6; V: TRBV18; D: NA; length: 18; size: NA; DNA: TGTGCCAGCTCACCACTGACGGCCCCAGGTTTCCATAATTCACCCCTCCACTTT; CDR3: CASSPLTAPGFHNSPLHF
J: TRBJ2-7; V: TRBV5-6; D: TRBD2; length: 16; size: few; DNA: TGTGCCAGCAGCTCGGAAACTAGCGGACCCCCGTACGAGCAGTACTTC; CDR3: CASSSETSGPPYEQYF
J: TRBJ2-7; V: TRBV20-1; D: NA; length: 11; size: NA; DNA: TGCAGTGCTACACTAGGATCCGAGCAGTACTTC; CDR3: CSATLGSEQYF
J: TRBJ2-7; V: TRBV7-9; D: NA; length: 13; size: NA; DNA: TGTGCCAGCACCCCGCCGGCCGGGTACGAGCAGTACTTC; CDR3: CASTPPAGYEQYF
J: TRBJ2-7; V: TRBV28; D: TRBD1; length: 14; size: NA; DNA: TGTGCCAGCAGCCCGGGACAGGTTCCTTACGAGCAGTACTTC; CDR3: CASSPGQVPYEQYF
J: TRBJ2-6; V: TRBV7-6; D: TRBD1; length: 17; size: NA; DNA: TGTGCCAGCAGCTCGGGACAGGCGGGCTCTGGGGCCAACGTCCTGACTTTC; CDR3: CASSSGQAGSGANVLTF
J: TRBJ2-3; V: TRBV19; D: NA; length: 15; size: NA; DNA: TGTGCCAGTAGCGGGCGGGTGGAGAGCACAGATACGCAGTATTTT; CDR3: CASSGRVESTDTQYF
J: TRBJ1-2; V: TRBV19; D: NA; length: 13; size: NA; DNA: TGTGCCAGTAGCCCGGGTCTGGCTTATGGCTACACCTTC; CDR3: CASSPGLAYGYTF
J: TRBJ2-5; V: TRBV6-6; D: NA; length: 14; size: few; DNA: TGTGCCAGCAGTCCGGGCGGGATAGGGGAGACCCAGTACTTC; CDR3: CASSPGGIGETQYF
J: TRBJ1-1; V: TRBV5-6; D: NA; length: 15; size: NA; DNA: TGTGCCAGCAGCTTGGAGAAGGGGATGTACACTGAAGCTTTCTTT; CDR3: CASSLEKGMYTEAFF
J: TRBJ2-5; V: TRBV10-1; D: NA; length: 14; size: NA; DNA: TGCGCCAGCAGTGATGCAGGGGCGCAAGAGACCCAGTACTTC; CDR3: CASSDAGAQETQYF